The next 28 T cell receptor beta chains were all read from a single sample in a study of blood T cell repertoires in COVID-19 (dated by TCRdb to about 2020). Libraries were built with the immunoSEQ multiplex PCR assay. TCRdb retrieved this table from immuneACCESS and kept in-frame rearrangements only. Not all clones are present; in checked studies, unresolved V genes account for under half, and no reason is known for the remainder. For this sample there are about 210,000 clones; just over 90% appear just once. Approximately 1.2% of the sample is in the top ten clones. The sequenced sample was peripheral blood. The receptors were sampled from a man aged 25-45 years with acute or convalescent COVID-19.

J is TRBJ1-2 and V is TRBV7-9; no reliable D call. V was shortened by 6 bases and J by 8 bases, with 13 bases between the two germline ends. The CDR3 totals 12 residues. Germline V gene sequence: CDR1 SEHNR, CDR2 FQNEAQ (reference sequence). The CDR3 loop is CASSQGGQGYTF. The CDR3 DNA reads as TGTGCCAGCAGTCAAGGCGGGCAAGGCTACACCTTC.

The chain joins TRBV7-9 to TRBJ1-1; D is uncertain. The V end was cut by 2 bases, the J end by 4 bases, with 8 bases between. CDR3 length: 13 amino acids. Germline CDR1 SEHNR, CDR2 FQNEAQ (reference sequence). The CDR3 region has the DNA TGTGCCAGCAGCTTACAGGTGTCCACTGAAGCTTTCTTT. It specifies CASSLQVSTEAFF.

The table lists this clone with a count of one. The gene calls are TRBV9 and TRBJ1-2; 10 positions match TRBD1. The length of the CDR3 is 18 residues. Germline V gene data show CDR1 as SGDLS and CDR2 as YYNGEE. The V segment lost 3 bases and the J segment 6 bases; nucleotides outside the gene matches: 17. The CDR3 nucleotides read TGTGCCAGCAGCGACCCCCTTAACCGGGACAGGGGAGGCGATGGCTACACCTTC. Protein product: CASSDPLNRDRGGDGYTF. The full variable domain, in which reference TRBV9 and TRBJ1-2 provide the parts outside the CDR3, is DSGVTQTPKHLITATGQRVTLRCSPRSGDLSVYWYQQSLDQGLQFLIQYYNGEERAKGNILERFSAQQFPDLHSELNLSSLELGDSALYFCASSDPLNRDRGGDGYTFGSGTRLTVV.

This clone was detected only a few times. The gene calls are TRBV2 and TRBJ1-2; D remains ambiguous. Trimming took 3 bases from V and 8 from J, leaving 16 bases between them. The CDR3 is 14 residues long. Germline V CDR1 and CDR2: SNHLY, FYNNEI. The CDR3 reads CASSEMLRAGGYTF. The CDR3 DNA reads as TGTGCCAGCAGTGAGATGTTGAGGGCCGGAGGCTACACCTTC.

The J gene is TRBJ1-6, the V gene TRBV30; D is undetermined. V lost 2 bases, J lost 0 bases, and 14 bases lay in between. This CDR3 is built from 17 residues. From germline, CDR1 is GTSNPN and CDR2 SVGIG (reference sequence). CDR3 in DNA: TGTGCCTGGAGTAGCGGGCAGGCGAGCTCCTATAATTCACCCCTCCACTTT. Protein sequence: CAWSSGQASSYNSPLHF.

The chain uses TRBV6-5 and TRBJ1-2, with 8 bases lining up with TRBD1. The V gene's germline CDR1 is MNHEY and CDR2 SVGAGI. V was clipped by 5 bases and J by 5 bases; unmatched bases: 10. This CDR3 has 15 amino acids. This chain's CDR3 is CASSRTGTGTYGYTF. CDR3 sequence (DNA): TGTGCCAGCAGTCGAACCGGGACAGGTACTTATGGCTACACCTTC.

The chain links TRBV10-1 to TRBJ2-7; the D gene is possibly TRBD1 (5 bases). Trimming took 0 bases from V and 5 from J, leaving 11 bases between them. The CDR3 covers 14 residues. Per germline, CDR1 WNHNN and CDR2 SYGVQD (reference sequence). The CDR3 region has the DNA TGCGCCAGCAGTGAGTCGGCAGGGAACAACGAGCAGTACTTC. This codes for CASSESAGNNEQYF.

This sequence joins TRBV6-6 and TRBJ1-5; TRBD1 agrees at 10 bases. The length of the CDR3 is 14 residues. Looked up from germline, CDR1 is MNHNY and CDR2 is SVGAGI (reference sequence). V dropped 5 bases and J dropped 4; count of bases not matched to a gene: 2. CDR3 region: CASSGTGENQPQHF. The CDR3 DNA reads as TGTGCCAGCAGTGGGACAGGGGAAAATCAGCCCCAGCATTTT.

The chain uses TRBV27 and TRBJ2-3; 12 bases agree with TRBD2. CDR3 length: 16 amino acids. Trimming at V came to 8 bases and at J to 1 base, leaving 7 bases not matched to a gene. Germline loops: CDR1 MNHEY, CDR2 SMNVEV (reference sequence). The chain's CDR3 is CASVTRLAGGTDTQYF. As DNA, the CDR3 is TGTGCCAGCGTCACGAGACTAGCGGGGGGCACAGATACGCAGTATTTT.

The rearrangement links TRBV2 to TRBJ1-5, with D possibly being TRBD1 (5 bases). Per germline, CDR1 SNHLY and CDR2 FYNNEI. There are 14 residues in the CDR3. Trimming removed 5 bases from V and 6 bases from J, with 14 bases in between. This CDR3 reads CASSLSGGVQPQHF. CDR3 in DNA: TGTGCCAGCAGTCTATCCGGGGGTGTTCAGCCCCAGCATTTT.

The chain joins TRBV7-2 to TRBJ1-6; weak D call: TRBD1 (6 bases). V lost 5 bases, J lost 7 bases, and 9 bases lay in between. CDR3 length equals 13 residues. Germline CDR1 reads SGHTA; CDR2 reads FQGNSA. As DNA, the CDR3 is TGTGCCAGCAGCCAGGGGAACAATTCACCCCTCCACTTT. Protein product: CASSQGNNSPLHF.

This chain links TRBV5-8 with TRBJ2-7; a possible D gene is TRBD1 (7 bases). This CDR3 contains 14 residues. The ends were cut back, 4 bases at V and 2 bases at J, with 13 bases in the middle. Germline CDR1 reads SGHTS; CDR2 reads YDEGEE. The CDR3 DNA is TGTGCCAGCAGCGGGGGGACAGACGCCTACGAGCAGTACTTC. This codes for CASSGGTDAYEQYF.

V and J are TRBV9 and TRBJ2-1, with TRBD2 matching over 11 bases. The germline V gene encodes CDR1 SGDLS and CDR2 YYNGEE. J was trimmed by 6 bases and V by 4 bases; bases with no gene match: 6. This CDR3 has 15 amino acids. CDR3 DNA sequence: TGTGCCAGCAGCCCAACTAGCGGGGGTTCCAATGAGCAGTTCTTC. This sequence encodes CASSPTSGGSNEQFF.

The gene calls are TRBV27 and TRBJ2-2; 8 bases match TRBD2. Germline V CDR1 and CDR2: MNHEY, SMNVEV (reference sequence). The CDR3 is 17 residues long. V shed 4 bases and J 0 bases; nucleotides not matched to a gene: 7. CDR3 sequence: CASSWSGRNANTGELFF. CDR3 nucleotides: TGTGCCAGCAGTTGGAGCGGGAGAAACGCGAACACCGGGGAGCTGTTTTTT.

This clone was found once. The CDR3 DNA is TGTGCCAGCACCCGTGTGACTAGCGGGGGTTCCGGATACGAGCAGTACTTC. Translating gives CASTRVTSGGSGYEQYF. This rearrangement joins TRBV27 to TRBJ2-7, with TRBD2 identical over 12 bases. V lost 7 bases, J lost 4 bases, and 14 bases stayed unmatched. The CDR3 spans 17 residues. Germline CDR1 is MNHEY and CDR2 is SMNVEV (reference sequence).

The gene calls are TRBV5-1 and TRBJ2-3; perhaps TRBD2 as D (6 bases). The V gene's germline CDR1 is SGHRS and CDR2 YFSETQ. This CDR3 spans 15 amino acids. Trimming removed 4 bases from V and 0 bases from J, with 12 bases in between. The CDR3 protein is CASSPSVSSTDTQYF. CDR3 nucleotides: TGCGCCAGCAGCCCTAGCGTTTCAAGCACAGATACGCAGTATTTT.

V is TRBV7-2 and J is TRBJ1-4; D uncertain. Germline assignment: CDR1 SGHTA and CDR2 FQGNSA. The CDR3 covers 13 residues. Trimming shortened V by 0 bases and J by 4 bases, and 3 bases separated the two germline ends. The CDR3 region has the DNA TGTGCCAGCAGCTTAGCCTATAATGAAAAACTGTTTTTT. This codes for CASSLAYNEKLFF. The whole variable domain, remainder taken from reference TRBV7-2 and TRBJ1-4, is GAGVSQSPSNKVTEKGKDVELRCDPISGHTALYWYRQSLGQGLEFLIYFQGNSAPDKSGLPSDRFSAERTGGSVSTLTIQRTQQEDSAVYLCASSLAYNEKLFFGSGTQLSVL.

V and J are TRBV10-1 and TRBJ2-1, with D perhaps TRBD2 (5 bases). Germline-derived CDR1 and CDR2 are WNHNN and SYGVQD (reference sequence). Trimming removed 8 bases from V and 1 base from J, with 6 bases in between. The CDR3 length is 12 residues. The CDR3 nucleotides are TGCGCCAGCGGGGAGTCCTACAATGAGCAGTTCTTC. It encodes CASGESYNEQFF.

The gene calls are TRBV28 and TRBJ1-1, with unresolved D. Germline V gene sequence: CDR1 MDHEN, CDR2 SYDVKM. This CDR3 spans 16 amino acids. The V end was cut by 4 bases, the J end by 1 base, with 16 bases between. CDR3 protein: CASSSNPREENTEAFF. The CDR3 bases are TGTGCCAGCAGTTCCAACCCGCGGGAGGAGAACACTGAAGCTTTCTTT.

This chain joins TRBV27 and TRBJ2-1, with D possibly TRBD1 on 5 matching bases. The CDR3 totals 13 residues. V was clipped by 3 bases and J by 8 bases, with 11 bases between them. CDR1 is MNHEY, CDR2 SMNVEV, per germline (reference sequence). CDR3 region: CASSFGHSYEQFF. The CDR3 DNA follows: TGTGCCAGCAGTTTTGGACACAGCTATGAGCAGTTCTTC.

This rearrangement joins TRBV19 to TRBJ2-7; D possibly corresponds to TRBD2 (6 bases). The CDR3 is 14 amino acids. Trimming left V 10 bases short and J 6 bases short, with 22 bases between. The V gene's germline CDR1 is LNHDA and CDR2 SQIVND (reference sequence). CDR3 region: CATSPGSSSGEQYF. As DNA, the CDR3 is TGTGCCACCTCTCCTGGTAGTAGTAGCGGCGAGCAGTACTTC. Full variable domain (missing parts from reference TRBV19 and TRBJ2-7): DGGITQSPKYLFRKEGQNVTLSCEQNLNHDAMYWYRQDPGQGLRLIYYSQIVNDFQKGDIAEGYSVSREKKESFPLTVTSAQKNPTAFYLCATSPGSSSGEQYFGPGTRLTVT.

The chain combines TRBV11-3 with TRBJ1-1, with TRBD1 matching over 10 bases. The V segment lost 1 base and the J segment 1 base; nucleotides outside the gene matches: 6. Germline-derived CDR1 and CDR2 are SGHNT and YENEEA. The CDR3 is 17 residues long. CDR3 sequence: CASSLGQGAPGNTEAFF. In DNA, the CDR3 is TGTGCCAGCAGCTTAGGACAGGGGGCGCCGGGGAACACTGAAGCTTTCTTT.

This chain's CDR3 is CSVDSLQETQYF. The CDR3 DNA follows: TGCAGCGTAGACAGCCTTCAAGAGACCCAGTACTTC. This chain connects TRBV29-1 to TRBJ2-5; D is perhaps TRBD1 (5 bases). Trimming took 6 bases from V and 2 from J, leaving 10 bases between them. This CDR3 spans 12 amino acids. CDR1 is SQVTM and CDR2 is ANQGSEA in the germline V gene. Together with reference TRBV29-1 and TRBJ2-5, the CDR3 gives the full variable domain: SAVISQKPSRDICQRGTSLTIQCQVDSQVTMMFWYRQQPGQSLTLIATANQGSEATYESGFVIDKFPISRPNLTFSTLTVSNMSPEDSSIYLCSVDSLQETQYFGPGTRLLVL.

J is TRBJ1-1 and V is TRBV5-1, with D unresolved. The CDR3 sequence is 15 residues long. The V end was cut by 0 bases, the J end by 4 bases, with 13 bases between. Germline-derived CDR1 and CDR2 are SGHRS and YFSETQ. DNA of the CDR3: TGCGCCAGCAGCTTGGAGTACCTGGGGAGCACTGAAGCTTTCTTT. Translated: CASSLEYLGSTEAFF.

The chain carries TRBV5-1 and TRBJ2-1; 11 nucleotides agree with TRBD2. Germline CDR1 SGHRS, CDR2 YFSETQ. The CDR3 runs to 17 residues. Trimming took 0 bases from V and 8 from J; bases not matched to a gene: 10. This CDR3 is CASSLAALAGVRDEQFF. The CDR3 bases are TGCGCCAGCAGCTTGGCCGCACTAGCGGGAGTCAGAGATGAGCAGTTCTTC.

The chain employs TRBV7-9 and TRBJ2-1; 7 nucleotides agree with TRBD1. The CDR3 length is 15 residues. Germline CDR1 reads SEHNR; CDR2 reads FQNEAQ (reference sequence). V lost 3 bases, J lost 10 bases, and 12 bases stayed unmatched. The CDR3: CASSFETGNSPEQFF. The CDR3 DNA reads TGTGCCAGCAGCTTTGAGACAGGGAATTCACCAGAGCAGTTCTTC.

The chain links TRBV6-5 to TRBJ1-2; 11 nucleotides align to TRBD1. Trimming removed 2 bases from V and 7 bases from J; junction bases left unmatched: 9. Germline CDR1 is MNHEY and CDR2 is SVGAGI. CDR3 length: 16 amino acids. The CDR3 nucleotides are TGTGCCAGCAGTTACGGTTGGGGGACAGGGGGTTTTGGCTACACCTTC. Its protein product is CASSYGWGTGGFGYTF.

The CDR3 here is CASSIDRDSGNTIYF. In DNA form, the CDR3 reads TGTGCCAGTAGTATCGACAGGGACTCTGGAAACACCATATATTTT. The rearrangement links TRBV19 to TRBJ1-3, with 7 bases lining up with TRBD1. With 3 bases clipped from V and 0 bases from J, the junction kept 2 bases outside the gene matches. Germline V gives CDR1 LNHDA, CDR2 SQIVND (reference sequence). This CDR3 spans 15 amino acids.